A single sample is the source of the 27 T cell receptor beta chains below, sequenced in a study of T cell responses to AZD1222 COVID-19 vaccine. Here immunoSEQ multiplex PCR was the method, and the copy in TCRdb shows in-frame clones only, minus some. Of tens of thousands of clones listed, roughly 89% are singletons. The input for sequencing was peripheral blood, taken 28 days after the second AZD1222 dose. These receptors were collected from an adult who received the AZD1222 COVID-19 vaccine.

CDR3 sequence: CASRGPGPNTGELFF. Here the CDR3 DNA reads TGTGCCAGCAGGGGGCCGGGCCCGAACACCGGGGAGCTGTTTTTT. V gene TRBV2 combines with J gene TRBJ2-2; D might be TRBD1 (5 bases). The CDR3 has 15 amino acids. Germline CDR1 and CDR2: SNHLY and FYNNEI. V was cut by 6 bases and J by 0 bases, with 11 bases left in between.

The CDR3 sequence is CAWRGEQGILDTIYF. The CDR3 coding sequence is TGTGCCTGGAGGGGGGAACAGGGGATTCTAGACACCATATATTTT. The V and J genes are TRBV30 and TRBJ1-3; 7 positions match TRBD1. The CDR3 runs 15 residues. V lost 3 bases and J lost 8; bases outside the gene matches: 13. From germline, CDR1 is GTSNPN and CDR2 SVGIG (reference sequence).

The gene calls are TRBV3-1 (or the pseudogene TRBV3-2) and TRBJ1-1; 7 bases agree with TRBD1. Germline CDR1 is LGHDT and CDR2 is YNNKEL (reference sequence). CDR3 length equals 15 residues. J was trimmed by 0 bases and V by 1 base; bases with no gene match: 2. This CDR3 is CASSQGTGMNTEAFF. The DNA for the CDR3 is TGTGCCAGCAGCCAAGGGACAGGAATGAACACTGAAGCTTTCTTT.

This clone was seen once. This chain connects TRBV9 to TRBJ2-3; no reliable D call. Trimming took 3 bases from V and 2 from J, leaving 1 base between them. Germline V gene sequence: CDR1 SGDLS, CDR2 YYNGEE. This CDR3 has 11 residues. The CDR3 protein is CASSATDTQYF. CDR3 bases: TGTGCCAGCAGCGCCACAGATACGCAGTATTTT.

CDR3 protein: CASSSGYEQYV. The CDR3 nucleotides are TGTGCCAGCAGTTCCGGTTACGAGCAGTACGTC. The chain is built from TRBV12-3 or TRBV12-4 and TRBJ2-7; D is ambiguous. The CDR3 spans 11 residues. V was pared by 4 bases and J by 4 bases, with 5 bases between.

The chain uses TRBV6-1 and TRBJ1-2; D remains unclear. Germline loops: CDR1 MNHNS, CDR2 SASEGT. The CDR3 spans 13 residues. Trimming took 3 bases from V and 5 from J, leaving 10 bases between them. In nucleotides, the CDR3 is TGTGCCAGCAGTGAGGTTCTGGTGTATGGCTACACCTTC. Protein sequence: CASSEVLVYGYTF.

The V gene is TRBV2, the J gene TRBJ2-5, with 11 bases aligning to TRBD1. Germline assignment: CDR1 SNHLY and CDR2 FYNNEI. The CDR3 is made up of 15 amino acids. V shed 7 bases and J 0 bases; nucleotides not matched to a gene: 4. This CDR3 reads CASTSDRGHQETQYF. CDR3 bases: TGTGCCAGCACCTCGGACAGGGGGCACCAAGAGACCCAGTACTTC.

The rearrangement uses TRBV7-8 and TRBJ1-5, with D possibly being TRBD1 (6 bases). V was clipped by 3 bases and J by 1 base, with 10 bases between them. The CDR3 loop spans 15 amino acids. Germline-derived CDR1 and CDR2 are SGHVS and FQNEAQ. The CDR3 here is CASSLRTASNQPQHF. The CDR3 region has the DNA TGTGCCAGCAGCTTGAGGACAGCGAGCAATCAGCCCCAGCATTTT.

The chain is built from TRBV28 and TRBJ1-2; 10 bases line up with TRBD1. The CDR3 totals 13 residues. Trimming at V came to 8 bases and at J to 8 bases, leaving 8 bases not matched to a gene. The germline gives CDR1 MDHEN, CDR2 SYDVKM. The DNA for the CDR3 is TGTGCCAGCTCGGGACAGGGGCTGTTAGGCTACACCTTC. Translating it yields CASSGQGLLGYTF.

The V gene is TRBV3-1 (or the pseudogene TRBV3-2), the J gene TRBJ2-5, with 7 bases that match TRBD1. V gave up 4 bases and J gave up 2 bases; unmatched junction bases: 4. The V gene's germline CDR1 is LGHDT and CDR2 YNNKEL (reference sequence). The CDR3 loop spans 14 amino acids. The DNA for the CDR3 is TGTGCCAGCAGCCCGTCGGACAGGCAAGAGACCCAGTACTTC. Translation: CASSPSDRQETQYF.

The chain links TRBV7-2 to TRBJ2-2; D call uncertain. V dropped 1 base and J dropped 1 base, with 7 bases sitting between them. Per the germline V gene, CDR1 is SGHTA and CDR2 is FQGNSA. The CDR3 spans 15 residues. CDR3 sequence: CASSLDGLNTGELFF. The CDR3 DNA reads TGTGCCAGCAGCTTAGATGGCCTGAACACCGGGGAGCTGTTTTTT.

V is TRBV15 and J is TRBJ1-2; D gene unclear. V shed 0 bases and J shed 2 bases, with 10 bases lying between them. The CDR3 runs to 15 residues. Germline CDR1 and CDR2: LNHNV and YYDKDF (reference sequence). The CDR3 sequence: CATSRDLVPNYGYTF. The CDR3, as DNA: TGTGCCACCAGCAGAGATTTAGTGCCCAACTATGGCTACACCTTC.

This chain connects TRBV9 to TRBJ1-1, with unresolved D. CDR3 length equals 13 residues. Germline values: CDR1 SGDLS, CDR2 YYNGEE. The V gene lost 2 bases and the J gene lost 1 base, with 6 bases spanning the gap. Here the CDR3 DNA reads TGTGCCAGCAGCGTGGCGGGGAACACTGAAGCTTTCTTT. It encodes CASSVAGNTEAFF.

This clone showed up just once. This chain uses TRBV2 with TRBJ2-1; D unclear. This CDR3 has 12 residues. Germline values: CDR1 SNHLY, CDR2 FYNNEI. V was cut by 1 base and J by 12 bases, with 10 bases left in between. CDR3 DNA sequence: TGTGCCAGCAGTGAAGGTAGGGTTGGGCAGTTCTTC. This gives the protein CASSEGRVGQFF. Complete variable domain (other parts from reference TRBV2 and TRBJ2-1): EPEVTQTPSHQVTQMGQEVILRCVPISNHLYFYWYRQILGQKVEFLVSFYNNEISEKSEIFDDQFSVERPDGSNFTLKIRSTKLEDSAMYFCASSEGRVGQFFGPGTRLTVL.

The CDR3, as DNA: TGTGCCAGCGGCGGCCTAAGGACTGAAGCTTTCTTT. Its protein is CASGGLRTEAFF. The chain couples TRBV3-1 (or the pseudogene TRBV3-2) to TRBJ1-1; no firm D call. The germline V and J ends were trimmed by 8 bases and 5 bases, with 12 bases remaining between them. The CDR3 contains 12 residues. CDR1 LGHDT and CDR2 YNNKEL come from the germline V gene (reference sequence).

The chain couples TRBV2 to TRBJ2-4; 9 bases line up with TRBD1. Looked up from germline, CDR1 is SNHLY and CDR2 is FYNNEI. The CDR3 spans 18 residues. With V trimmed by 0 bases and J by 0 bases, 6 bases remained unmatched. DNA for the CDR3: TGTGCCAGCAGTGAAGCGCTTCTGGGACAGGGAGCCAAAAACATTCAGTACTTC. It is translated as CASSEALLGQGAKNIQYF.

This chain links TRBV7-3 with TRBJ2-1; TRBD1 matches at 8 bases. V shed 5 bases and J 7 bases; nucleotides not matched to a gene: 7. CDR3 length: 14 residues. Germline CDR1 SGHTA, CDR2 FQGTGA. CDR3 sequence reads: CASSPHDRGNEQFF. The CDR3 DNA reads TGTGCCAGCAGCCCCCATGACAGGGGAAATGAGCAGTTCTTC. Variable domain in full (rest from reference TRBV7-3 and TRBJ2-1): GAGVSQTPSNKVTEKGKYVELRCDPISGHTALYWYRQSLGQGPEFLIYFQGTGAADDSGLPNDRFFAVRPEGSVSTLKIQRTERGDSAVYLCASSPHDRGNEQFFGPGTRLTVL.

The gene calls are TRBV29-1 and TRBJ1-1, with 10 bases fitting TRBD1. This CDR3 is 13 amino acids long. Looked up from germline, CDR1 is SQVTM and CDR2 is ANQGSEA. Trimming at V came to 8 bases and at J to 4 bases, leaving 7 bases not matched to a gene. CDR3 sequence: CSLTRTGGTEAFF. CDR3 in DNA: TGCAGCCTAACCCGGACAGGGGGCACTGAAGCTTTCTTT. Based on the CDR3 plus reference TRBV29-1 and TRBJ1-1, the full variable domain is SAVISQKPSRDICQRGTSLTIQCQVDSQVTMMFWYRQQPGQSLTLIATANQGSEATYESGFVIDKFPISRPNLTFSTLTVSNMSPEDSSIYLCSLTRTGGTEAFFGQGTRLTVV.

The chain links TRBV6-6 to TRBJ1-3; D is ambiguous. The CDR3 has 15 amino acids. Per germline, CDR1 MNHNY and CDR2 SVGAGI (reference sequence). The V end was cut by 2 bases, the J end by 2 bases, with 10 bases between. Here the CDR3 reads CASSYPRGPGNTIYF. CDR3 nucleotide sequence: TGTGCCAGCAGTTACCCCCGAGGGCCTGGAAACACCATATATTTT.

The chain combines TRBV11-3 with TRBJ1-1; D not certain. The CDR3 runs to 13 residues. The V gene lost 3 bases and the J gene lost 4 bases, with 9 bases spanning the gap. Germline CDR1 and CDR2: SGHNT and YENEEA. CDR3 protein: CASSFGGITEAFF. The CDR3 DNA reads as TGTGCCAGCAGCTTTGGTGGGATCACTGAAGCTTTCTTT.

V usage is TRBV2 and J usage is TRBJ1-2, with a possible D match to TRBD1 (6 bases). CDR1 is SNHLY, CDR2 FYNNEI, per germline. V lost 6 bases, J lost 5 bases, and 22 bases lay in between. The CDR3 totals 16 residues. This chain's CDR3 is CASSLTRPWRGYGYTF. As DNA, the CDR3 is TGTGCCAGCAGCCTTACAAGACCCTGGAGGGGGTATGGCTACACCTTC. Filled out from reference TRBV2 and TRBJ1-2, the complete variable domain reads EPEVTQTPSHQVTQMGQEVILRCVPISNHLYFYWYRQILGQKVEFLVSFYNNEISEKSEIFDDQFSVERPDGSNFTLKIRSTKLEDSAMYFCASSLTRPWRGYGYTFGSGTRLTVV.

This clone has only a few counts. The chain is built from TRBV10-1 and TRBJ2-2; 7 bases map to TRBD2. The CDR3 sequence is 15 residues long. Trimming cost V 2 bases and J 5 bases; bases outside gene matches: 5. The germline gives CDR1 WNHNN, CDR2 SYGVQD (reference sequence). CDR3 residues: CASSERAGTTGELFF. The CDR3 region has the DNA TGCGCCAGCAGTGAGCGAGCGGGGACGACCGGGGAGCTGTTTTTT.

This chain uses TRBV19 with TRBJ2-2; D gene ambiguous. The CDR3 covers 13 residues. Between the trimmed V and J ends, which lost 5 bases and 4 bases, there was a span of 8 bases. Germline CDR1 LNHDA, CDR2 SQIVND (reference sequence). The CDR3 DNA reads TGTGCCAGTAGTTTCGACTTCACCGGGGAGCTGTTTTTT. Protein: CASSFDFTGELFF.

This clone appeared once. The CDR3 DNA reads as TGTGCCAGCAGCCAGAGGACTAGGGCCTCCTACAATGAGCAGTTCTTC. Its protein is CASSQRTRASYNEQFF. The chain recombines TRBV14 with TRBJ2-1, with 7 nucleotides matching TRBD2. The V and J ends lost 3 bases and 0 bases, in that order; junction bases with no gene match: 5. The germline CDR1 and CDR2 sequences are SGHDN and FVKESK. CDR3 size: 16 residues. Using reference TRBV14 and TRBJ2-1 for the parts outside the CDR3, the full variable domain is EAGVTQFPSHSVIEKGQTVTLRCDPISGHDNLYWYRRVMGKEIKFLLHFVKESKQDESGMPNNRFLAERTGGTYSTLKVQPAELEDSGVYFCASSQRTRASYNEQFFGPGTRLTVL.

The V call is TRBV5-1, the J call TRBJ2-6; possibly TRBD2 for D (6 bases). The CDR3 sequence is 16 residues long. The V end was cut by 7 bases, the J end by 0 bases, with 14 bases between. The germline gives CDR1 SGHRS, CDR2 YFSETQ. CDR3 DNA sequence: TGCGCCAGCCAGGGACTGGCACACTCTGGGGCCAACGTCCTGACTTTC. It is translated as CASQGLAHSGANVLTF.

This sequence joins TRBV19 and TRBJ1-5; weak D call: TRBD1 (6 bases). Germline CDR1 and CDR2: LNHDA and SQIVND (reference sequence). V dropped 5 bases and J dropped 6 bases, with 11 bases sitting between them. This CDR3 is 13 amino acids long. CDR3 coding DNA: TGTGCCAGTAGTGCCCGAGGGGGTCAGCCCCAGCATTTT. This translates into CASSARGGQPQHF. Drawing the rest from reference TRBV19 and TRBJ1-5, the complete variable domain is DGGITQSPKYLFRKEGQNVTLSCEQNLNHDAMYWYRQDPGQGLRLIYYSQIVNDFQKGDIAEGYSVSREKKESFPLTVTSAQKNPTAFYLCASSARGGQPQHFGDGTRLSIL.

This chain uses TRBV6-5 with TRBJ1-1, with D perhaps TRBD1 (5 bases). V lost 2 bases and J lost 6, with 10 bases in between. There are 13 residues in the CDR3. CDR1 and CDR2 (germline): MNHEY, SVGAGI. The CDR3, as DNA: TGTGCCAGCAGTTACGTAGGGACCGCTGAAGCTTTCTTT. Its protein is CASSYVGTAEAFF.